Listed below are T cell receptor beta chains from one sample, sequenced in a study of PD-1 blockade in classical Hodgkin lymphoma. Clones were sequenced by immunoSEQ multiplex PCR, and TCRdb holds only the in-frame ones, with some missing. The sample contains around 99,000 clones, 81% of which appear only once. The source was peripheral blood mononuclear cells (PBMCs), collected before the second cycle of nivolumab. The receptors shown here come from a human donor with classical Hodgkin lymphoma. Both conserved end residues are part of each CDR3. A D gene is named only where the DNA matches it firmly. Expanded clones are given a class, and other clones once, few, many or no size at all.

j_call cdr3_length clone_size v_call d_call cdr3_nt cdr3_aa
TRBJ2-6 14 - TRBV12-5 - TGTGCTAGTGGCTTCGGAGGGGGGGCCAACGTCCTGACTTTC CASGFGGGANVLTF
TRBJ2-7 15 many TRBV11-2 - TGTGCCAGCAGCTTAGAGGGGGCCGGGTCCTACGAGCAGTACTTC CASSLEGAGSYEQYF
TRBJ2-7 16 - TRBV19 - TGTGCCAGTAGTTCACCCCGGGACACAAACTCCTACGAGCAGTACTTC CASSSPRDTNSYEQYF
TRBJ2-7 15 - TRBV5-1 - TGCGCCAGCAGCTTGGACTCCCAAAACCACTACGAGCAGTACTTC CASSLDSQNHYEQYF
TRBJ1-5 19 - TRBV14 - TGTGCCAGCAGCCAAGTGCGAAAGCCAGGGGATTCGGCGAGTCAGCCCCAGCATTTT CASSQVRKPGDSASQPQHF
TRBJ2-1 14 - TRBV7-9 - TGTGCCAGCAGCTTAGAGCGGCGCTACAATGAGCAGTTCTTC CASSLERRYNEQFF
TRBJ2-2 14 - TRBV10-1 - TGCGCCAGCAGTGAGCTAGTCTCCACCGGGGAGCTGTTTTTT CASSELVSTGELFF
TRBJ1-1 16 - TRBV6-4 - TGTGCCAGCAGTGACTCGGGAGGGCGGATGAACACTGAAGCTTTCTTT CASSDSGGRMNTEAFF
TRBJ2-2 14 - TRBV6-5 TRBD2 TGTGCCAGCCGGCGGATAGCGGGAGCCGGGGAGCTGTTTTTT CASRRIAGAGELFF
TRBJ2-3 15 - TRBV7-9 TRBD2 TGTGCCAGCAGCTTCACTAGCGGGAGGGGAGATACGCAGTATTTT CASSFTSGRGDTQYF
TRBJ2-2 14 - TRBV19 - TGTGCCAGTAGAGACAACCCGAACACCGGGGAGCTGTTTTTT CASRDNPNTGELFF
TRBJ2-7 11 - TRBV29-1 - TGCAGCGTTGTTTGGGGCTACGAGCAGTACTTC CSVVWGYEQYF
TRBJ2-3 16 - TRBV14 - TGTGCCAGCAGCCAAGAGGCGGGGACGGGCACAGATACGCAGTATTTT CASSQEAGTGTDTQYF
TRBJ1-5 15 once TRBV9 TRBD1 TGTGCCAGCAGCGCCTGGGACAGGATCAATCAGCCCCAGCATTTT CASSAWDRINQPQHF
TRBJ1-5 15 - TRBV10-3 - TGTGCCATCAGTGAACAGGGTTCGGGAAATCAGCCCCAGCATTTT CAISEQGSGNQPQHF
TRBJ2-1 10 - TRBV29-1 - TGCAGCTTTACAGGCGGTGAGCAGTTCTTC CSFTGGEQFF
TRBJ1-2 18 many TRBV7-2 - TGTGCCAGCAGCACTTTGGTGGGGGGGTTTGACAGAGCCTATGGCTACACCTTC CASSTLVGGFDRAYGYTF
TRBJ2-1 16 - TRBV28 - TGTGCCAGCAGTTACTACGTGGGCCTCGGGTACAATGAGCAGTTCTTC CASSYYVGLGYNEQFF
TRBJ2-5 15 once TRBV28 TRBD2 TGTGCCAGCAGTTACGTCTCTCCCGGGGGGGAGACCCAGTACTTC CASSYVSPGGETQYF
TRBJ2-5 15 - TRBV5-1 - TGCGCCAGCAGCTTGGACGGGGCGATCCAAGAGACCCAGTACTTC CASSLDGAIQETQYF
TRBJ2-2 16 - TRBV19 TRBD2 TGTGCCAGTAGTCGAGCCGGGACTAGCTTGAACGGGGAGCTGTTTTTT CASSRAGTSLNGELFF
TRBJ1-1 14 once TRBV19 TRBD1 TGTGCCATCACAACAGGGGGCATGAACACTGAAGCTTTCTTT CAITTGGMNTEAFF
TRBJ2-7 14 - TRBV18 TRBD1 TGTGCCAGCTCACCGGGACAGGGCCCCTCCGAGCAGTACTTC CASSPGQGPSEQYF
TRBJ2-1 15 - TRBV6-1 TRBD1 TGTGCCAGCAGTGAAATGACAGGGGGTAGCAATGAGCAGTTCTTC CASSEMTGGSNEQFF
TRBJ2-1 16 - TRBV4-2 - TGTGCCAGCAGCCAAGATCGTAGCGAGGCTGGCAATGAGCAGTTCTTC CASSQDRSEAGNEQFF